Shown below are 15 T cell receptor beta chains from a single sample sequenced in a study of cytomegalovirus exposure and HLA in healthy donors. The PCR employed 60 Vbeta primers together with 13 Jbeta primers. Method: immunoSEQ multiplex PCR; TCRdb's copy keeps in-frame clones and lacks some. The profile covers approximately 90,000 clones, with under 85% appearing a single time and approximately 2% taken by the ten largest. The sample comprised PBMCs. The receptors were sampled from a boy aged 10-17 years in good health and CMV-seronegative.

The chain has TRBV7-9 and TRBJ1-1; D possibly corresponds to TRBD1 (5 bases). The CDR3 consists of 15 residues. CDR1 and CDR2 from the germline V gene are SEHNR and FQNEAQ (reference sequence). V was clipped by 3 bases and J by 5 bases, with 16 bases between them. The CDR3 loop reads CASSLYQGGVTEAFF. Written as DNA, the CDR3 is TGTGCCAGCAGCTTGTACCAGGGAGGAGTTACTGAAGCTTTCTTT.

The gene calls are TRBV6-5 and TRBJ1-1; 8 nucleotides match TRBD1. The CDR3 sequence is 13 residues long. Trimming cost V 0 bases and J 8 bases; bases outside gene matches: 2. The germline gives CDR1 MNHEY, CDR2 SVGAGI. Here the CDR3 reads CASSYSTGVEAFF. CDR3 coding DNA: TGTGCCAGCAGTTACTCGACAGGGGTAGAAGCTTTCTTT.

The CDR3 coding sequence is TGTGCCAGTCAGACAGGGGTTACTTCACCCCTCCACTTT. It yields the protein CASQTGVTSPLHF. V gene TRBV27 combines with J gene TRBJ1-6, with TRBD1 matching over 8 bases. This CDR3 comprises 13 residues. Germline V gene data show CDR1 as MNHEY and CDR2 as SMNVEV (reference sequence). The V and J ends lost 9 bases and 9 bases, in that order; junction bases with no gene match: 7.

This clone has a handful of counts. The chain has TRBV7-3 and TRBJ2-1, with TRBD2 as a possible D gene (6 bases). The germline gives CDR1 SGHTA, CDR2 FQGTGA. The V end was cut by 5 bases, the J end by 7 bases, with 9 bases between. The CDR3 runs to 12 residues. The CDR3 is CASSPTRNEQFF. The CDR3, as DNA: TGTGCCAGCAGCCCGACTAGGAATGAGCAGTTCTTC.

In its sample, this clone was seen a few times. The DNA for the CDR3 is TGCGCCAGCAGCCAAAGTCTAGCGGCAGATACGCAGTATTTT. Translation: CASSQSLAADTQYF. V gene TRBV4-3 combines with J gene TRBJ2-3; TRBD2 aligns across 7 bases. The CDR3 sequence is 14 residues long. Germline V CDR1 and CDR2: LGHNA, YSLEER. The V and J ends lost 2 bases and 4 bases, in that order; junction bases with no gene match: 3.

The sample holds a few counts of this clone. The V gene is TRBV9, the J gene TRBJ2-7; 8 bases are a match to TRBD2. CDR3 length: 13 residues. The junction had 4 bases not matched to a gene; V was cut back by 3 bases and J by 5 bases. The germline V gene has CDR1 SGDLS and CDR2 YYNGEE. CDR3 sequence (DNA): TGTGCCAGCAGCGCCGGGACTAGTCACGAGCAGTACTTC. It is translated as CASSAGTSHEQYF.

The chain uses TRBV6-1 and TRBJ2-5; 9 nucleotides line up with TRBD1. CDR1 and CDR2 from the germline V gene are MNHNS and SASEGT. The CDR3 loop spans 15 amino acids. With 5 bases clipped from V and 4 bases from J, the junction kept 8 bases outside the gene matches. The CDR3 DNA reads TGTGCCAGCAGTCCCGGGACAGGGACCATAGAGACCCAGTACTTC. This gives the protein CASSPGTGTIETQYF.

The rearrangement links TRBV29-1 to TRBJ2-6; TRBD2 is a possible D gene (6 bases). Germline assignment: CDR1 SQVTM and CDR2 ANQGSEA. Trimming stripped 4 bases from V and 1 base from J, with 8 bases between. The CDR3 has 14 residues. CDR3 sequence: CSVVGGSGANVLTF. Here the CDR3 DNA reads TGCAGCGTTGTAGGAGGGTCTGGGGCCAACGTCCTGACTTTC. Combining the CDR3 with reference TRBV29-1 and TRBJ2-6 gives the whole variable domain SAVISQKPSRDICQRGTSLTIQCQVDSQVTMMFWYRQQPGQSLTLIATANQGSEATYESGFVIDKFPISRPNLTFSTLTVSNMSPEDSSIYLCSVVGGSGANVLTFGAGSRLTVL.

This rearrangement joins TRBV6-5 to TRBJ2-5; TRBD2 is a possible D gene (5 bases). Trimming left V 7 bases short and J 4 bases short, with 19 bases between. Germline V CDR1 and CDR2: MNHEY, SVGAGI. This CDR3 has 15 amino acids. DNA for the CDR3: TGTGCCAGCACCCCGTGGAAGGGAGAGGGAGAGACCCAGTACTTC. As protein: CASTPWKGEGETQYF.

The CDR3 DNA reads as TGCGCCAGCAGCCAAGATAGAGAGTCGGACAGGGGAGGCAATCAGCCCCAGCATTTT. Translated, it gives CASSQDRESDRGGNQPQHF. This chain uses TRBV4-1 with TRBJ1-5; 9 bases line up with TRBD1. The CDR3 is 19 amino acids. Losses at the gene ends were 0 bases for V and 2 bases for J; bases not matched to a gene: 11. Germline-derived CDR1 and CDR2 are MGHRA and YSYEKL.

Only one count was recorded for this clone. The rearrangement joins TRBV28 to TRBJ1-2; D may be TRBD1 (6 bases). This CDR3 is 14 amino acids long. Trimming left V 6 bases short and J 3 bases short, with 14 bases between. Germline V gives CDR1 MDHEN, CDR2 SYDVKM. CDR3 coding DNA: TGTGCCAGCAGACTTAACAGGGAACACTATGGCTACACCTTC. Translating it yields CASRLNREHYGYTF.

The V call is TRBV29-1, the J call TRBJ1-2; D unclear. The CDR3 sequence is 11 residues long. V was pared by 6 bases and J by 0 bases, with 5 bases between. Per germline, CDR1 SQVTM and CDR2 ANQGSEA. CDR3 nucleotide sequence: TGCAGCGTCGGGGCTAACTATGGCTACACCTTC. This codes for CSVGANYGYTF.

This clone has just a few counts. The V and J genes are TRBV19 and TRBJ2-5; tentative D call: TRBD2 (6 bases). The end of the DNA is better explained by TRBJ2-7, so the J call may be wrong. This CDR3 contains 12 residues. The germline CDR1 and CDR2 sequences are LNHDA and SQIVND (reference sequence). The DNA of the CDR3 is TGTGCCAGTAGCGCGGGAATCCACGAGCAGTACTTC. Protein sequence: CASSAGIHEQYF.

V is TRBV6-1 and J is TRBJ1-1; D is perhaps TRBD1 (6 bases). The V and J ends lost 6 bases and 6 bases respectively, with 14 bases between them. Germline CDR1 MNHNS, CDR2 SASEGT. This CDR3 spans 13 amino acids. CDR3 sequence reads: CASRSRGRSEAFF. CDR3 DNA sequence: TGTGCCAGCAGGTCCAGGGGAAGGTCTGAAGCTTTCTTT.

The chain employs TRBV19 and TRBJ2-7; TRBD1 matches 11 bases. The CDR3 is made up of 15 amino acids. V trimming: 3 bases; J trimming: 2 bases; junction bases outside the gene matches: 3. The germline V gene encodes CDR1 LNHDA and CDR2 SQIVND (reference sequence). The chain's CDR3 is CASSMGTGGTYEQYF. CDR3 DNA sequence: TGTGCCAGTAGTATGGGGACAGGGGGTACCTACGAGCAGTACTTC.